This T cell receptor beta chain was identified in a study of metastatic and nonmetastatic thyroid tumors. TCRdb re-called clones from the PCR reads using MiXCR. This table has about 11,000 clones, approximately 31% appearing once. None of the patients had undergone any treatment ahead of thyroid surgery. The TCR was taken from a female donor with papillary thyroid cancer or a benign thyroid nodule (not recorded which). Some clones in this sample may be carry-over from other donors' samples. The sequenced sample was tumor tissue.

The chain's CDR3 is CASSLSDSGPYGYTF. CDR3 in DNA: TGCGCCAGCAGCTTGAGTGACAGCGGGCCCTATGGCTACACCTTC. This sequence joins TRBV5-1 and TRBJ1-2; D might be TRBD1 (5 bases). This CDR3 region has 15 residues. Trimming removed 1 base from V and 4 bases from J, with 14 bases in between. Germline lookup yields CDR1 SGHRS and CDR2 YFSETQ.